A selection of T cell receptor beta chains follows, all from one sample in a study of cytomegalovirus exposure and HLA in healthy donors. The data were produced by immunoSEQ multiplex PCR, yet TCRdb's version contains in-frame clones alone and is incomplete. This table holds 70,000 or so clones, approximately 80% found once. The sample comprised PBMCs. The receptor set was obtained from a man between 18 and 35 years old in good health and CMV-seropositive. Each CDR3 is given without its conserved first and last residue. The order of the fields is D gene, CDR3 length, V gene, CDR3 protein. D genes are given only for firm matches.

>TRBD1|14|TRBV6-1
ASSEARTGLKNIQY
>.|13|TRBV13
ASSSTVGRSYEQY
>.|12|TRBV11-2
ASSFGGSTDTQY
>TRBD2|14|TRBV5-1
ASSLGASGVSYEQY
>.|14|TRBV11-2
ASSRIQGSRDYGYT
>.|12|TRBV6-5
ASSPGVSNYGYT
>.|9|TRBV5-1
ASSFQGEQF
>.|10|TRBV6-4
ASSEGVGEQF
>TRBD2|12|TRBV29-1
SVSLAGVYNEQF
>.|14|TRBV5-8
ASSLALDRNTGELF
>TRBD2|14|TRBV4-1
ASSRFSGRSYNEQF
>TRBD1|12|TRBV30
AWTSTGVRTEAF
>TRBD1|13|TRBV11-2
ASSFSTGGNYGYT
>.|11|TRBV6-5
ASSYSQGSEAF
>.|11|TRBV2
ASKLVREETQY
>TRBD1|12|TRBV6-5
ASSYSTGGDGYT
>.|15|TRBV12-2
ASRPFRVAGGGETQY
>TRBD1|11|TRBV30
AWSNQGATEAF
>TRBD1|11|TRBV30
AWSEDRSYEQY
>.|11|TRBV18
ASSPGQQETQY
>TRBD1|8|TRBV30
AWDRGSYT
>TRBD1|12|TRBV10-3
AIRGTGDDQPQH
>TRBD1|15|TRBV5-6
ASSFGQGAAGANVLT
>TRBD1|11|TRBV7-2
ASSFDRDSGYT
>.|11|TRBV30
ARRASYNSPLH
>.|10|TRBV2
ASSGDRNEQF
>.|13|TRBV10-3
AISGYSGGNQPQH
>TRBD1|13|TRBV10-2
ASSEGQGVIYGYT
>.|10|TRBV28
ASSSGQETQY
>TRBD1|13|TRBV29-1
SVNRQGVGYTEAF
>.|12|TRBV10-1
ASSLGPSTDTQY
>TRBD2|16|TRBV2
ASRPGTSGGAQYNEQF
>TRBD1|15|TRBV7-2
ASSLVGQGAMNTEAF
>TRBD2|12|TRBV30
AWSTLSGRNEQY
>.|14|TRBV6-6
ASSYSQGGANYGYT
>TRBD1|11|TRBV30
AWGGQGGVGYT
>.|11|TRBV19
ASSLGVGSPLH
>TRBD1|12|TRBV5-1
ASSPQGVNEKLF
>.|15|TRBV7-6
ASSLAPGDTESTEAF
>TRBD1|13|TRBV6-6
ASSYTDRGRDGYT
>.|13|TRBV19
ASSSRGRVDSPLH
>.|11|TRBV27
ASRPSGEQPQH
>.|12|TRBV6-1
ASSQQGMNTEAF
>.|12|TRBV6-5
ASSPGQTRNEQY
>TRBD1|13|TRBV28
ASTQGTGGVYGYT
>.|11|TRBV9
ASSGGRNQPQH
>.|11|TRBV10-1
ASTSGSNTEAF
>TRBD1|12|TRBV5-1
ASSSQGTGDEQY
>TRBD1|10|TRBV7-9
ASSRQGEPQH
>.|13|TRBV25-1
ASSESGREHTEAF
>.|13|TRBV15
ATSRAAGWGDGYT
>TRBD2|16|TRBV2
ASSVPLSSGGSTDTQY
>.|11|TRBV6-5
ASRQTGSYEQY
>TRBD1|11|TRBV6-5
ASKTGTGSEAF
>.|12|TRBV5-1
ASSLVSRQETQY
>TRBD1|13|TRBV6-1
ASSKQTGRGYEQY
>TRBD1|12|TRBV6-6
ASSDLTGGSPLH
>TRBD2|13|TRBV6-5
ASSSPTSGTYEQY
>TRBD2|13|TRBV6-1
ATKGWEGWEETQY
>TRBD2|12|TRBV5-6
ASSLGAGGYEQF